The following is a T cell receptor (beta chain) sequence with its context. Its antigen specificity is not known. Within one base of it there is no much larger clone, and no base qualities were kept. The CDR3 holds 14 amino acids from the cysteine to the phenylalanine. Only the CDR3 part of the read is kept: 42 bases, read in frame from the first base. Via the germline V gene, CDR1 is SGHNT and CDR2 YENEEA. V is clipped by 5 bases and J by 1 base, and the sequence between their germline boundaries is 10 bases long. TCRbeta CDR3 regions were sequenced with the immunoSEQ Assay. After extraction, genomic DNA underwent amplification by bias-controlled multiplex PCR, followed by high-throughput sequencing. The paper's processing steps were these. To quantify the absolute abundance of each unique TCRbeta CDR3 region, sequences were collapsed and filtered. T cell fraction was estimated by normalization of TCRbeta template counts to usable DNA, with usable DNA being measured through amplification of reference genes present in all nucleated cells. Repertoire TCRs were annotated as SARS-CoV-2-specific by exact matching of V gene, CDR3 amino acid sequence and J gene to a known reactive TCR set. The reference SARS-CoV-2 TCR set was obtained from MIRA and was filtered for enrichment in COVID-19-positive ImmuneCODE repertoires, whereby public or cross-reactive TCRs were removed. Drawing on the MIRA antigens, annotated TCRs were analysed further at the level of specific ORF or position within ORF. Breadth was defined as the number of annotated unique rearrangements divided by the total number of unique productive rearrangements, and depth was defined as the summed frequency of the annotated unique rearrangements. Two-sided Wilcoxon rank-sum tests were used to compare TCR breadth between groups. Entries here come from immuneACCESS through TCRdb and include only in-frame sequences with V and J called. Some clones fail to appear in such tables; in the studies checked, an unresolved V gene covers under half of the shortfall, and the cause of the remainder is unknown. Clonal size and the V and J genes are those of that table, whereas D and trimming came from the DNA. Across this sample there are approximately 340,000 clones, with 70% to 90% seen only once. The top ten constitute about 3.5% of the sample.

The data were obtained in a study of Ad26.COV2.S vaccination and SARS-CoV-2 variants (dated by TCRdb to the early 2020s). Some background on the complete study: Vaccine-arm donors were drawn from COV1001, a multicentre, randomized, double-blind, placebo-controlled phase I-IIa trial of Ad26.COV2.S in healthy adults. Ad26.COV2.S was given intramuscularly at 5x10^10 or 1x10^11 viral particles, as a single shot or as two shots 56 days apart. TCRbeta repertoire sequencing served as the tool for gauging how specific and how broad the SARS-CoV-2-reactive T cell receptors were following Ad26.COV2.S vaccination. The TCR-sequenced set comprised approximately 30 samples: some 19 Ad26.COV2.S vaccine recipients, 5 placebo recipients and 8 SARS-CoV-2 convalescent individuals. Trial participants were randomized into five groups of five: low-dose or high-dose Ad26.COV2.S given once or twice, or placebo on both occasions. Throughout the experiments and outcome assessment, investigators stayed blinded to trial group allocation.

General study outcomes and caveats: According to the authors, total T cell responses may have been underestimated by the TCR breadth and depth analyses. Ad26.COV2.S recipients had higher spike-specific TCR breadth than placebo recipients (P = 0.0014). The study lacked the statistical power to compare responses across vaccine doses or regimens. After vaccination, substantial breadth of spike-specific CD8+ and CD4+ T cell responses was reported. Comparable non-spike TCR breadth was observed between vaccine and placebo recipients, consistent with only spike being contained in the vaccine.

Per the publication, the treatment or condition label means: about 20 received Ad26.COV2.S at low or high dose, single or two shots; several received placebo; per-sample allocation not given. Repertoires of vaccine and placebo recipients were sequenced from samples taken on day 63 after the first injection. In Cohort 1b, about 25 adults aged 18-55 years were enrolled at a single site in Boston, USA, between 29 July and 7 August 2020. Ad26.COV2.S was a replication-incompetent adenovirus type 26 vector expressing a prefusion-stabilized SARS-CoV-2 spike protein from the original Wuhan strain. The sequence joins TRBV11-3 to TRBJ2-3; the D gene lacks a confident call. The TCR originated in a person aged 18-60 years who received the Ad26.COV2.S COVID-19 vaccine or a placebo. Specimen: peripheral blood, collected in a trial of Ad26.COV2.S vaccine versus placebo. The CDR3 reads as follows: CASSTRTGTDTQYF. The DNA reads TGTGCCAGCAGCACCCGGACGGGCACAGATACGCAGTATTTT.